What follows is one TCR beta chain and its context. What it binds is unknown. Indicated treatment: oral pan-JAK inhibitor, 5-10 mg twice daily. Investigators isolated RNA and reverse transcribed it into cDNA to act as the sequencing template. TCRdb's copy holds only in-frame clones and misses some; the assay was immunoSEQ multiplex PCR. The sample has 210,000 or so clones, approximately 65% seen once. From germline, CDR1 is SGHNT and CDR2 YENEEA. The CDR3 runs 15 residues. V shed 5 bases, J shed 4 bases, and the junction held 7 bases outside the gene matches. This sample stems from a study of CD8+ T cells in alopecia areata. Regarding the study as a whole: Scalp and blood samples kept many expanded lesional clones throughout tofacitinib. Patients shared TCRs less clearly than mice did, possibly owing to HLA.

The sequence was collected from a human donor with alopecia areata. This chain links TRBV11-3 with TRBJ2-1, with TRBD1 identical over 8 bases. The specimen was CD4+ T cells sorted from blood, collected at approximately week 45, from a patient treated with tofacitinib. The CDR3 here is CASSNDRGWYNEQFF. The CDR3 DNA follows: TGTGCCAGCAGCAACGACAGGGGTTGGTACAATGAGCAGTTCTTC.